The 6 T cell receptor beta chains presented below share a single source sample, sequenced in a study of cytomegalovirus exposure and HLA in healthy donors. PCR primers comprised 60 Vbeta and 13 Jbeta primers. Libraries were prepared by immunoSEQ multiplex PCR; TCRdb keeps only in-frame clonotypes and omits some of them. The sample has tens of thousands of clones, roughly 80% seen once; the top ten hold 3.5% to 4.5%. The sequenced sample was PBMCs. These receptors came from a man aged 25 to 40 in good health and CMV-seronegative.

The chain combines TRBV5-1 with TRBJ2-1; D might be TRBD1 (5 bases). The ends were cut back, 0 bases at V and 0 bases at J, with 10 bases in the middle. CDR1 is SGHRS, CDR2 YFSETQ, per germline. This CDR3 is built from 16 residues. For the CDR3, the DNA is TGCGCCAGCAGCTTGGTGCAGGGTGGCTCCTACAATGAGCAGTTCTTC. Encoded protein: CASSLVQGGSYNEQFF.

The chain is built from TRBV7-2 and TRBJ1-6; D call uncertain. The CDR3 sequence is 14 residues long. Germline-derived CDR1 and CDR2 are SGHTA and FQGNSA. V lost 0 bases, J lost 13 bases, and 13 bases lay in between. For the CDR3, the DNA is TGTGCCAGCAGCTTAGCGCGGCAGCTAACCCCCCTCCACTTT. This gives the protein CASSLARQLTPLHF.

V usage is TRBV9 and J usage is TRBJ1-3, with D unclear. The V gene lost 0 bases and the J gene lost 3 bases, with 7 bases spanning the gap. CDR3 length: 14 residues. Looked up from germline, CDR1 is SGDLS and CDR2 is YYNGEE. The CDR3 is CASSVGSDGNTIYF. In DNA, the CDR3 is TGTGCCAGCAGCGTAGGTAGTGATGGAAACACCATATATTTT.

There are a few counts of this clone. The same CDR3 also results from other DNA sequences found in this sample. This sequence joins TRBV6-4 and TRBJ2-1, with D possibly matching TRBD2 (5 bases). V lost 0 bases and J 0 bases, leaving 6 bases between the germline ends. Germline V lookup: CDR1 MRHNA, CDR2 SNTAGT. The CDR3 is 15 residues long. CDR3 sequence (DNA): TGTGCCAGCAGTGACTCGAGCGGCTCCTACAATGAGCAGTTCTTC. Its translation: CASSDSSGSYNEQFF.

The chain combines TRBV11-2 with TRBJ1-3; D not certain. This CDR3 contains 15 residues. The V gene's germline CDR1 is SGHAT and CDR2 FQNNGV. Trimming left V 4 bases short and J 0 bases short, with 10 bases between. The DNA for the CDR3 is TGTGCCAGCAGCTCCCGACATCCCTCTGGAAACACCATATATTTT. Its translation: CASSSRHPSGNTIYF.

The CDR3: CASSSRRAGTPNTGELFF. In DNA, the CDR3 is TGTGCCAGTAGTTCCCGAAGGGCCGGGACTCCGAACACCGGGGAGCTGTTTTTT. The rearrangement uses TRBV19 and TRBJ2-2; D is perhaps TRBD2 (6 bases). Looked up from germline, CDR1 is LNHDA and CDR2 is SQIVND (reference sequence). CDR3 length equals 18 residues. V was shortened by 5 bases and J by 0 bases, with 19 bases between the two germline ends.